This T cell receptor beta chain was identified during a study of shared clonotypes between healthy human individuals. Study details: There were three CD4 naive, three CD4 memory, two CD8 naive and one CD8 memory plates per donor.

Naive CD8 cells lacked CD45RO and underwent positive selection for CCR7, leaving out terminally differentiated effector memory CD45RA+ cells. Overall study findings and caveats: Non-shared clonotypes had lower generation probabilities than those shared by all four donors.

Germline CDR1 MDHEN, CDR2 SYDVKM. The germline V and J ends were trimmed by 2 bases and 10 bases, with 9 bases remaining between them. The CDR3 extends over 12 amino acids. TCRdb's copy holds only in-frame clones and misses some; the assay was immunoSEQ multiplex PCR. The sample consists of roughly 2.1 million clones, more than 85% of them appearing once. There are a few counts of this clone. Its antigen is unidentified. The gene calls are TRBV28 and TRBJ2-1; no clear D. This sequence originates from a man younger than 35 in good health. Some clones in this sample may be carry-over from other donors' samples. Sequencing input: naive CD8+ T cells from PBMCs. This chain's CDR3 is CASSLTKYEQFF. In DNA form, the CDR3 reads TGTGCCAGCAGTTTAACTAAATACGAGCAGTTCTTC.